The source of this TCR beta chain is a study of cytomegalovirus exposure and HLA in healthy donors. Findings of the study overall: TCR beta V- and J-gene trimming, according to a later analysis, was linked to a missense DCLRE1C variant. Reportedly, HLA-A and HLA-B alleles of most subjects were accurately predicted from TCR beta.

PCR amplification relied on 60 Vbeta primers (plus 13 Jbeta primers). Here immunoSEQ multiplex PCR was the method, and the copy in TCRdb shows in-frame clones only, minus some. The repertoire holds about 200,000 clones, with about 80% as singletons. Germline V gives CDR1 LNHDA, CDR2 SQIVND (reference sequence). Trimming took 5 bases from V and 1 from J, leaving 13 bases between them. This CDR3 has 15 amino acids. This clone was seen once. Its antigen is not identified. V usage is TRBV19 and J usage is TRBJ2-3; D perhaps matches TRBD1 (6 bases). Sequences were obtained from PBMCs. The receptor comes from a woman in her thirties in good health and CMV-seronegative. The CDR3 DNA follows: TGTGCCAGTAGTCTTCGACAGGACCGCACAGATACGCAGTATTTT. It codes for CASSLRQDRTDTQYF.